The 4 T cell receptor beta chains listed next were all sequenced from one sample in a study of blood T cells in healthy people across ages. A J-beta primer mix and a sample-barcoded 5' primer were used in a second PCR of roughly 6 to 11 cycles. TCRdb reprocessed the 5' RACE reads via MiXCR and lists one record per CDR3 protein. The data hold fewer than 1.5 million distinct CDR3 sequences, with approximately 42% observed a single time. The sample comprised blood. Every receptor here comes from a woman younger than 35 in good health.

The V and J genes are TRBV10-2 and TRBJ2-4; D possibly corresponds to TRBD1 (6 bases). Near its end, the DNA agrees better with TRBJ2-7, so the J call may be wrong. This CDR3 comprises 14 residues. Germline values: CDR1 WSHSY, CDR2 SAAADI. The chain's CDR3 is CASADSGTIYEQYF. The CDR3 coding sequence is TGCGCCAGCGCCGATTCCGGGACAATCTACGAGCAGTACTTC.

Concerning this clonotype: The junction differs from germline at one of its ends, possibly a read error. V is TRBV12-5 and J is TRBJ2-3, with TRBD2 identical over 15 bases. Germline assignment: CDR1 LGHNT and CDR2 FRNRAP. The CDR3 loop spans 17 amino acids. The CDR3 spells CASGPGLAGGGTNTQYF. CDR3 DNA sequence: TGTGCTAGTGGTCCGGGACTAGCGGGGGGCGGCACAAATACGCAGTATTTT.

The rearrangement uses TRBV9 and TRBJ2-4; no clear D gene. Matching the DNA end better, TRBJ2-7 makes the J call doubtful. CDR3 length: 16 residues. CDR1 SGDLS and CDR2 YYNGEE come from the germline V gene. In DNA, the CDR3 is TGTGCCAGCAGCGTAGCCCCCAGACAAGGGCAGCACGAGCAGTACTTC. This translates into CASSVAPRQGQHEQYF.

This clonotype appeared a few times. The chain carries TRBV7-9 and TRBJ1-1, with D possibly being TRBD1 (6 bases). Germline V gene sequence: CDR1 SEHNR, CDR2 FQNEAQ (reference sequence). There are 14 residues in the CDR3. V lost 6 bases and J 1 base, leaving 12 bases between the germline ends. CDR3 in amino acids: CASSSAQGNTEAFF. The CDR3 DNA reads as TGTGCCAGCAGTTCCGCACAGGGGAACACTGAAGCTTTCTTT.